The present T cell receptor (beta chain) was sequenced within a study of blood T cells in healthy people across ages (dated by TCRdb to about 2015). Study-level background: In model experiments, roughly one uniquely barcoded TCR beta cDNA molecule per two T cells was captured by template switching. Two additional independent replicas of 1 million unique cDNA reads from the same blood draw were analyzed for two donors (one aged 18 to 30 and one aged 80 or older). To track age-related changes in TCR beta repertoire diversity, the study relied on deep sequencing normalized with unique cDNA molecular identifiers. The donors were split into four age groups: young (average 16 years), middle-aged (39), aged (around 67) and long-lived (about 74). To avoid experimental bias, donors of different ages were spread randomly across the sequencing lanes.

The paper as a whole reports these results and caveats: Observed TCR beta diversity per million T cells fell roughly linearly with age, and a significant reduction was already apparent by age roughly 40. Because profiling used bulk unsorted PBMCs, naive and antigen-experienced compartments could not be compared conclusively. Compared with the aged group, the long-lived group had more naive CD4+ T cells, fewer expanded clones and increased TCR diversity, a pattern suggesting age selection. Estimates of total diversity based on one million sequenced T cells were considered lower bounds and underestimates. Observed TCR beta diversity correlated strongly with the percentage of naive T cells measured by flow cytometry. Donor CMV infection status was unknown, potentially confounding age-related changes in expanded clonotypes.

The donors were about 40 Caucasian individuals from Russia, aged about 6 to 95 years, who were systemically healthy. Roughly 9 milliliters of peripheral blood were drawn from each donor into EDTA-treated Vacutainer tubes. Ficoll-Paque density-gradient centrifugation was used to isolate PBMCs, with at least 6.5 million per sample. Trizol reagent was used to extract total RNA from PBMCs, with at least 5 micrograms per sample. The percentages of naive CD45RAhigh/CD27high T cells were determined by flow cytometry on a PBMC aliquot from every donor. CDR1 is given as DFQATT and CDR2 as SNEGSKA, both from the germline V gene (reference sequence). The CDR3 runs 15 amino acids, cysteine and phenylalanine included. Only the CDR3 DNA is retained, 45 bases long and in frame from the first base. Deletion took 3 bases off V and 0 bases off J, with a span of 14 bases between the germline ends. To note about this clonotype: Its antigen is currently not known. The sample holds no much larger clone one base away, and base qualities are not on file.

Library preparation employed 5' RACE. Sequenced using an Illumina HiSeq 2500. A second roughly 7 to 11 cycle PCR used a sample-barcoded 5' primer and a J-beta primer mix. Each TCR beta cDNA molecule received a unique molecular identifier from a template-switch 5' adaptor carrying 12 random nucleotides. Each sample yielded at least 3 million CDR3-containing paired-end reads. The Mint cDNA synthesis kit, primed by a TRBC-specific oligonucleotide, was used to synthesize first-strand cDNA from all RNA. After uracil-DNA glycosylase treatment, a first 18-cycle PCR used universal primers M1SS and BC2_uni_R on all cDNA. Per the source publication's procedure: Each sample was normalized by randomly selecting 1 million high-quality reads, each carrying a distinct molecular identifier. Reads with shared molecular identifiers were discarded instead of being binned into consensus sequences. MiTCR, run with a Q25 quality threshold and the strictest error-elimination algorithm, handled CDR3 identification, clonotype clustering and error correction. Lower-bound total TCR beta diversity was estimated with a nonparametric unseen species model using Euler transformation. TCRdb passed the public sequencing reads through fastp at Q25 and MiXCR, retaining productive beta sequences. Rows merge per CDR3 protein into single entries with the most common DNA and genes. These V and J calls originate from TCRdb's pipeline instead of the authors' own analysis. The sample profile shows about 1.1 million distinct CDR3 sequences; under 40% of them were found once. Under 15% of the sample goes to the ten largest clones.

This TCR was recovered from a man between 18 and 29 years old in good health. The sequencing sample was made of blood. The chain joins TRBV20-1 to TRBJ1-2; TRBD1 is perhaps the D gene, given 5 matching bases. The CDR3 region has the sequence CSASRVESANYGYTF. The DNA sequence reads TGCAGTGCTAGCAGGGTCGAAAGTGCTAACTATGGCTACACCTTC.